Each of the 23 T cell receptor beta chains below was sequenced from the same sample in a study of graft-versus-host responses after intestinal transplantation. Sequencing was performed with immunoSEQ multiplex PCR; in TCRdb, only in-frame clones are kept and a portion is missing. The data hold fewer than 90,000 clones, with over 90% observed a single time. Their target antigens are unknown. The starting material was unstimulated CD4+ T cells sorted from spleen or lymph node cells, obtained before transplant. The receptors come from a human donor who was the organ donor for an intestinal transplant.

The chain joins TRBV27 to TRBJ2-7; D is unclear. This CDR3 spans 14 amino acids. Trimming removed 3 bases at V and 2 bases at J, with 11 bases between. The germline gives CDR1 MNHEY, CDR2 SMNVEV (reference sequence). This CDR3 reads CASSFEPGPYEQYF. The DNA of the CDR3 is TGTGCCAGCAGTTTCGAGCCAGGACCCTACGAGCAGTACTTC.

This clone has only one observation. V and J are TRBV13 and TRBJ1-2; 7 bases match TRBD1. Germline V gene data show CDR1 as PRHDT and CDR2 as FYEKMQ (reference sequence). V lost 3 bases to trimming and J lost 8 bases; unmatched junction nucleotides: 3. This CDR3 is 12 amino acids long. The CDR3 bases are TGTGCCAGCAGCTTCGACAGGGTCGGCTACACCTTC. Translation: CASSFDRVGYTF. Supplemented by reference TRBV13 and TRBJ1-2, the full variable domain reads AAGVIQSPRHLIKEKRETATLKCYPIPRHDTVYWYQQGPGQDPQFLISFYEKMQSDKGSIPDRFSAQQFSDYHSELNMSSLELGDSALYFCASSFDRVGYTFGSGTRLTVV.

The J gene is TRBJ2-5, the V gene TRBV5-4; TRBD1 matches at 8 bases. This CDR3 is 14 amino acids long. From germline, CDR1 is SGHNT and CDR2 YYREEE (reference sequence). Trimming removed 4 bases from V and 1 base from J; junction bases left unmatched: 3. The CDR3 spells CASSRDRGQETQYF. The CDR3 DNA is TGTGCCAGCAGCAGAGACAGGGGCCAAGAGACCCAGTACTTC.

The V call is TRBV18, the J call TRBJ1-3; D gene ambiguous. The CDR3 consists of 14 residues. V shed 2 bases and J shed 8 bases, with 13 bases lying between them. CDR1 is KGHSH, CDR2 LQKENI, per germline. CDR3 protein: CASSPSSQVYTIYF. The CDR3 nucleotides are TGTGCCAGCTCACCATCGTCCCAGGTGTACACCATATATTTT.

This CDR3 is CASSPYFIETGEQYF. CDR3 bases: TGTGCCAGCTCACCCTACTTCATCGAGACAGGGGAGCAGTACTTC. The rearrangement uses TRBV18 and TRBJ2-7; 7 bases are a match to TRBD1. The V segment lost 3 bases and the J segment 7 bases; nucleotides outside the gene matches: 12. The CDR3 covers 15 residues. CDR1 and CDR2 from the germline V gene are KGHSH and LQKENI.

V and J are TRBV5-8 and TRBJ1-1, with D unclear. This CDR3 contains 14 residues. The V and J ends lost 4 bases and 2 bases respectively, with 12 bases between them. CDR1 and CDR2 (germline): SGHTS, YDEGEE. The CDR3 DNA follows: TGTGCCAGCAGCGCTCAACTAGTTAACACTGAAGCTTTCTTT. Its protein product is CASSAQLVNTEAFF.

V and J are TRBV7-9 and TRBJ1-5, with D hard to call. The CDR3 extends over 13 amino acids. The V and J ends lost 0 bases and 7 bases respectively, with 7 bases between them. The germline V gene encodes CDR1 SEHNR and CDR2 FQNEAQ (reference sequence). The CDR3 spells CASSLAQAQPQHF. CDR3 in DNA: TGTGCCAGCAGCTTAGCGCAAGCACAGCCCCAGCATTTT.

The chain has TRBV19 and TRBJ2-7; 12 bases are a match to TRBD1. V lost 6 bases and J lost 2; bases outside the gene matches: 5. Germline CDR1 is LNHDA and CDR2 is SQIVND (reference sequence). The CDR3 contains 15 residues. The CDR3 DNA reads as TGTGCCAGTAGCACCGGGACAGGGGGCCCCTACGAGCAGTACTTC. Translated: CASSTGTGGPYEQYF.

The gene calls are TRBV11-3 and TRBJ2-3; 8 positions match TRBD2. The CDR3 loop spans 15 amino acids. J lost 1 base, V lost 3 bases, and 3 bases had no gene match. Per the germline V gene, CDR1 is SGHNT and CDR2 is YENEEA. For the CDR3, the DNA is TGTGCCAGCAGCTTTAGCGGGGATGGCACAGATACGCAGTATTTT. Encoded protein: CASSFSGDGTDTQYF.

This clone appeared a single time. The V and J genes are TRBV28 and TRBJ2-7; tentative D call: TRBD1 (5 bases). V was shortened by 2 bases and J by 4 bases, with 6 bases between the two germline ends. Looked up from germline, CDR1 is MDHEN and CDR2 is SYDVKM. The CDR3 totals 12 residues. For the CDR3, the DNA is TGTGCCAGCAGTTTAGCAGGGTACGAGCAGTACTTC. Translation: CASSLAGYEQYF.

The chain has TRBV28 and TRBJ2-7; the D gene is possibly TRBD2 (5 bases). The CDR3 spans 13 residues. The ends were cut back, 3 bases at V and 3 bases at J, with 9 bases in the middle. Germline V lookup: CDR1 MDHEN, CDR2 SYDVKM. Here the CDR3 reads CASSFGVDYEQYF. The CDR3 DNA sequence: TGTGCCAGCAGTTTCGGGGTGGACTACGAGCAGTACTTC.

The chain carries TRBV27 and TRBJ2-7; D not resolved. The V gene lost 1 base and the J gene lost 4 bases, with 14 bases spanning the gap. The germline V gene encodes CDR1 MNHEY and CDR2 SMNVEV (reference sequence). The CDR3 totals 15 residues. The CDR3 reads CASSLFPGFMYEQYF. Written as DNA, the CDR3 is TGTGCCAGCAGTTTATTTCCAGGATTCATGTACGAGCAGTACTTC.

The chain employs TRBV6-6 and TRBJ1-1, with D unclear. CDR1 is MNHNY and CDR2 is SVGAGI in the germline V gene (reference sequence). CDR3 length equals 14 residues. Between the trimmed V and J ends, which lost 2 bases and 6 bases, there was a span of 13 bases. CDR3 nucleotide sequence: TGTGCCAGCAGTTACGGTCTGGGAGTCCCTGAAGCTTTCTTT. Translating it yields CASSYGLGVPEAFF.

This rearrangement joins TRBV30 to TRBJ1-2; the match to TRBD1 covers 10 bases. The CDR3 totals 13 residues. V was clipped by 1 base and J by 6 bases; unmatched bases: 2. Germline V lookup: CDR1 GTSNPN, CDR2 SVGIG (reference sequence). The chain's CDR3 is CAWSAGQGNGYTF. The CDR3 region has the DNA TGTGCCTGGAGTGCGGGACAGGGGAATGGCTACACCTTC.

V is TRBV25-1 and J is TRBJ2-6, with D uncertain. With 6 bases removed from V and 0 bases from J, the gap between germline ends came to 9 bases. The CDR3 loop spans 15 amino acids. Germline V gene data show CDR1 as MGHDK and CDR2 as SYGVNS. The CDR3 is CASRDHNSGANVLTF. The CDR3, as DNA: TGTGCCAGCAGAGACCATAACTCTGGGGCCAACGTCCTGACTTTC.

This clone was seen once. The chain combines TRBV7-8 with TRBJ2-5; D unresolved. Germline V CDR1 and CDR2: SGHVS, FQNEAQ. CDR3 length: 14 amino acids. With 5 bases removed from V and 2 bases from J, the gap between germline ends came to 12 bases. The CDR3 protein is CASSPPGSQETQYF. DNA for the CDR3: TGTGCCAGCAGCCCCCCCGGTAGTCAAGAGACCCAGTACTTC.

This clone showed up just a few times. The sample carries other DNA sequences with the same CDR3. The chain links TRBV6-5 to TRBJ1-6; TRBD1 aligns across 9 bases. The CDR3 has 15 residues. The V gene's germline CDR1 is MNHEY and CDR2 SVGAGI. V lost 2 bases to trimming and J lost 7 bases; unmatched junction nucleotides: 3. The CDR3 sequence is CASSYVGQGNSPLHF. The CDR3 DNA sequence: TGTGCCAGCAGTTACGTAGGACAGGGGAATTCACCCCTCCACTTT.

V usage is TRBV29-1 and J usage is TRBJ1-4; 7 bases are a match to TRBD1. The CDR3 consists of 13 residues. Germline V lookup: CDR1 SQVTM, CDR2 ANQGSEA. V lost 4 bases to trimming and J lost 4 bases; unmatched junction nucleotides: 3. The CDR3 loop reads CSVGGQFNEKLFF. The CDR3 nucleotides read TGCAGCGTTGGGGGACAGTTTAATGAAAAACTGTTTTTT.

V usage is TRBV5-1 and J usage is TRBJ2-7; TRBD1 might be the D (6 bases). The V gene's germline CDR1 is SGHRS and CDR2 YFSETQ. V lost 2 bases, J lost 0 bases, and 12 bases lay in between. CDR3 length: 15 residues. The CDR3 loop is CASSFRQDSSYEQYF. CDR3 coding DNA: TGCGCCAGCAGCTTTAGGCAGGACAGCTCCTACGAGCAGTACTTC.

This rearrangement joins TRBV4-3 to TRBJ2-1; D is uncertain. The CDR3 spans 15 residues. Trimming took 4 bases from V and 3 from J, leaving 13 bases between them. CDR1 is LGHNA, CDR2 YSLEER, per germline. Here the CDR3 DNA reads TGCGCCAGCAGCCTCGGAGTGGAGAGCTACAATGAGCAGTTCTTC. Protein product: CASSLGVESYNEQFF.

The rearrangement links TRBV5-1 to TRBJ2-3; no reliable D call. This CDR3 has 15 amino acids. V was trimmed by 0 bases and J by 2 bases, leaving 10 bases between them. Germline values: CDR1 SGHRS, CDR2 YFSETQ. This chain's CDR3 is CASSLDGEPTDTQYF. The CDR3 nucleotides are TGCGCCAGCAGCTTGGATGGGGAACCCACAGATACGCAGTATTTT. The full variable domain, with the rest looked up from reference TRBV5-1 and TRBJ2-3, is KAGVTQTPRYLIKTRGQQVTLSCSPISGHRSVSWYQQTPGQGLQFLFEYFSETQRNKGNFPGRFSGRQFSNSRSEMNVSTLELGDSALYLCASSLDGEPTDTQYFGPGTRLTVL.

The V and J genes are TRBV5-4 and TRBJ2-7; 10 bases map to TRBD1. The junction had 9 bases not matched to a gene; V was cut back by 4 bases and J by 2 bases. Germline lookup yields CDR1 SGHNT and CDR2 YYREEE (reference sequence). The CDR3 runs to 16 residues. The CDR3 sequence: CASSVESDRGTYEQYF. CDR3 coding DNA: TGTGCCAGCAGCGTGGAATCGGACAGGGGGACCTACGAGCAGTACTTC. The whole variable domain, filled in from reference TRBV5-4 and TRBJ2-7, reads ETGVTQSPTHLIKTRGQQVTLRCSSQSGHNTVSWYQQALGQGPQFIFQYYREEENGRGNFPPRFSGLQFPNYSSELNVNALELDDSALYLCASSVESDRGTYEQYFGPGTRLTVT.

This sequence joins TRBV6-5 and TRBJ2-5; D is undetermined. The V end was cut by 3 bases, the J end by 1 base, with 6 bases between. Germline CDR1 and CDR2: MNHEY and SVGAGI. The CDR3 is 13 residues long. The DNA of the CDR3 is TGTGCCAGCAGTTATGAGATCCAAGAGACCCAGTACTTC. Its translation: CASSYEIQETQYF.